These 31 T cell receptor beta chains came from one sample sequenced in a study of early T cells in non-severe SARS-CoV-2 infection. From the 5' RACE reads, TCRdb called clonotypes with MiXCR, one entry per CDR3 protein. The top ten clones hold roughly 4.3% of a sample with around 70,000 distinct CDR3 sequences, more than 10% of them seen once. Sequenced: whole blood. Every receptor here comes from an adult who was a healthcare worker with PCR-confirmed SARS-CoV-2 infection or an uninfected control (not recorded which).

The table lists this clonotype with many counts. For the CDR3, the DNA is TGTGCCAGCAGTTCGCCGACAGGGGTAACGGCTGGGGCCAACGTCCTGACTTTC. Protein sequence: CASSSPTGVTAGANVLTF. The chain couples TRBV27 to TRBJ2-6; 8 nucleotides agree with TRBD1. This CDR3 contains 18 residues. CDR1 and CDR2 from the germline V gene are MNHEY and SMNVEV (reference sequence). V shed 4 bases, J shed 2 bases, and the junction held 10 bases outside the gene matches. Drawing the rest from reference TRBV27 and TRBJ2-6, the complete variable domain is EAQVTQNPRYLITVTGKKLTVTCSQNMNHEYMSWYRQDPGLGLRQIYYSMNVEVTDKGDVPEGYKVSRKEKRNFPLILESPSPNQTSLYFCASSSPTGVTAGANVLTFGAGSRLTVL.

The chain is built from TRBV20-1 and TRBJ2-2, with no clear D. The V end was cut by 5 bases, the J end by 4 bases, with 14 bases between. CDR3 size: 14 residues. Germline CDR1 DFQATT, CDR2 SNEGSKA (reference sequence). The CDR3 DNA is TGCAGTGCTCCGGGCCCCGAGCCCACCGGGGAGCTGTTTTTT. It translates to CSAPGPEPTGELFF.

At least ten counts were recorded for this clonotype. This sequence joins TRBV27 and TRBJ1-6, with TRBD1 as a possible D gene (5 bases). Germline-derived CDR1 and CDR2 are MNHEY and SMNVEV (reference sequence). The V end lost 4 bases, the J end lost 10 bases, and 20 bases lay between the germline ends. This CDR3 is 16 amino acids long. The CDR3 loop reads CASSSRPGLRGSPLHF. The DNA of the CDR3 is TGTGCCAGCAGTTCTCGGCCGGGCCTAAGGGGATCACCCCTCCACTTT.

The CDR3 loop is CSVPGGPYGYTF. CDR3 nucleotides: TGCAGTGTCCCAGGGGGGCCCTATGGCTACACCTTC. The chain employs TRBV20-1 and TRBJ1-2; 7 bases are a match to TRBD1. The CDR3 is made up of 12 amino acids. V lost 7 bases, J lost 4 bases, and 6 bases stayed unmatched. Germline assignment: CDR1 DFQATT and CDR2 SNEGSKA (reference sequence).

Only a few counts were recorded for this clonotype. This rearrangement joins TRBV3-1 to TRBJ1-1; no clear D gene. Germline loops: CDR1 LGHDT, CDR2 YNNKEL (reference sequence). V was clipped by 0 bases and J by 8 bases, with 13 bases between them. The CDR3 length is 14 residues. The DNA for the CDR3 is TGTGCCAGCAGCCAAGAAGGGCAGCCGAACGAAGCTTTCTTT. Translation gives CASSQEGQPNEAFF.

This clonotype was counted only a few times. The chain couples TRBV11-2 to TRBJ2-1; 8 bases map to TRBD1. The CDR3 covers 12 residues. Germline assignment: CDR1 SGHAT and CDR2 FQNNGV. V gave up 4 bases and J gave up 9 bases; unmatched junction bases: 2. CDR3 sequence (DNA): TGTGCCAGCAGCTCCGACAGGGGTGAGCAGTTCTTC. Amino acids: CASSSDRGEQFF.

The chain uses TRBV5-5 and TRBJ2-5, with D uncertain. Germline V lookup: CDR1 SGHKS, CDR2 YYEKEE (reference sequence). V lost 3 bases and J lost 1, with 7 bases in between. This CDR3 is built from 13 residues. CDR3: CASSWPGQETQYF. CDR3 in DNA: TGTGCCAGCAGCTGGCCGGGCCAAGAGACCCAGTACTTC.

There are a few counts of this clonotype. V usage is TRBV19 and J usage is TRBJ1-2; D remains ambiguous. Per germline, CDR1 LNHDA and CDR2 SQIVND (reference sequence). V lost 10 bases and J 5 bases, leaving 14 bases between the germline ends. This CDR3 is built from 12 residues. The CDR3 is CATIQGRYGYTF. DNA of the CDR3: TGTGCCACCATACAAGGGAGATATGGCTACACCTTC.

The V gene is TRBV6-2 or TRBV6-3, the J gene TRBJ2-3; D is perhaps TRBD2 (5 bases). Trimming stripped 2 bases from V and 6 bases from J, with 18 bases between. The germline V gene encodes CDR1 MNHEY and CDR2 SVGEGT. The CDR3 contains 16 residues. CDR3 residues: CASSYVAVGSGDTQYF. The CDR3 nucleotides read TGTGCCAGCAGTTACGTCGCCGTTGGGAGTGGTGATACGCAGTATTTT.

This chain's CDR3 is CASSETSSVYEQYF. The CDR3 DNA reads as TGTGCCAGTAGTGAGACTAGTTCCGTCTACGAGCAGTACTTC. The chain links TRBV19 to TRBJ2-7, with D tentatively TRBD2 (6 bases). The CDR3 spans 14 residues. CDR1 is LNHDA and CDR2 is SQIVND in the germline V gene (reference sequence). V lost 5 bases, J lost 3 bases, and 14 bases lay in between.

This clonotype was seen more than once but under ten times. The CDR3 sequence: CASSEASQPQHF. In DNA form, the CDR3 reads TGTGCCAGCAGTGAAGCGTCTCAGCCCCAGCATTTT. The J gene is TRBJ1-5, the V gene TRBV6-1; D unclear. Germline V lookup: CDR1 MNHNS, CDR2 SASEGT. V was pared by 0 bases and J by 6 bases, with 3 bases between. This CDR3 is 12 amino acids long.

V is TRBV27 and J is TRBJ2-7; 8 positions match TRBD2. Germline V gene data show CDR1 as MNHEY and CDR2 as SMNVEV (reference sequence). This CDR3 has 15 residues. V lost 2 bases, J lost 3 bases, and 6 bases stayed unmatched. The CDR3 spells CASSLAGRAGYEQYF. The CDR3 nucleotides are TGTGCCAGCAGTTTAGCCGGGAGGGCCGGCTACGAGCAGTACTTC.

V usage is TRBV12-3 or TRBV12-4 and J usage is TRBJ2-3, with D perhaps TRBD2 (6 bases). CDR3 length: 11 amino acids. The V end lost 6 bases, the J end lost 14 bases, and 15 bases lay between the germline ends. CDR3 protein: CASSPGGERYF. CDR3 nucleotide sequence: TGTGCCAGCAGCCCCGGAGGGGAGAGGTATTTT.

Details on this clonotype: The conserved final phenylalanine or tryptophan is absent from the CDR3, which likely points to a read error. J is TRBJ1-5 and V is TRBV9, with D possibly TRBD1 on 5 matching bases. Germline lookup yields CDR1 SGDLS and CDR2 YYNGEE. This CDR3 contains 16 residues. V was cut by 5 bases and J by 10 bases, with 25 bases left in between. The CDR3 bases are TGTGCCAGCAGTGATCATTACCGGAGGGGCGCGGAACCCCAGCATTAT. Protein sequence: CASSDHYRRGAEPQHY.

This clonotype was detected ten times or more. CDR3 residues: CSARDAQGLSYNSPLHF. CDR3 DNA sequence: TGCAGTGCTAGAGACGCCCAGGGACTCTCCTATAATTCACCCCTCCACTTT. The chain combines TRBV20-1 with TRBJ1-6; the D gene is possibly TRBD1 (5 bases). From germline, CDR1 is DFQATT and CDR2 SNEGSKA (reference sequence). V lost 0 bases and J lost 0, with 12 bases in between. The CDR3 is made up of 17 amino acids.

The J gene is TRBJ2-1, the V gene TRBV19; 11 bases line up with TRBD2. The CDR3 loop spans 19 amino acids. Per germline, CDR1 LNHDA and CDR2 SQIVND (reference sequence). V lost 4 bases, J lost 4 bases, and 15 bases stayed unmatched. The CDR3 loop reads CASSKGVRASGRIYNEQFF. The DNA of the CDR3 is TGTGCCAGTAGTAAGGGGGTAAGGGCTAGCGGGAGGATTTACAATGAGCAGTTCTTC.

With regard to this clonotype: A read error may explain this, as a much larger clone is one base away. CDR3 in DNA: TGTGCCTGCAGCCTGACAGCTAACTATGGCTACACCTTC. Translating it yields CACSLTANYGYTF. The rearrangement links TRBV5-6 to TRBJ1-2; TRBD1 is a possible D gene (5 bases). This CDR3 has 13 residues. Germline CDR1 reads SGHDT; CDR2 reads YYEEEE.

Concerning this clonotype itself: Just one base apart from a much larger clone, this may be a read error. The chain carries TRBV9 and TRBJ2-5; 7 nucleotides match TRBD2. The CDR3 contains 15 residues. J was trimmed by 0 bases and V by 6 bases; bases with no gene match: 8. Germline lookup yields CDR1 SGDLS and CDR2 YYNGEE. The CDR3 region is CASNSTGTNQETQYF. CDR3 DNA: TGTGCCAGCAACTCAACCGGGACTAACCAAGAGACCCAGTACTTC.

The chain carries TRBV7-6 and TRBJ2-2; no clear D. The germline gives CDR1 SGHVS, CDR2 FNYEAQ. The CDR3 length is 15 residues. V was pared by 5 bases and J by 2 bases, with 12 bases between. Written as DNA, the CDR3 is TGTGCCAGCAGCAAAGACCAGCTTAACACCGGGGAGCTGTTTTTT. Amino acid sequence: CASSKDQLNTGELFF.

This clonotype was recorded at least ten times. The chain combines TRBV27 with TRBJ2-1; TRBD2 agrees at 9 bases. CDR3 size: 18 residues. Germline CDR1 reads MNHEY; CDR2 reads SMNVEV (reference sequence). Germline trimming cut 4 bases from V and 9 bases from J; bases unmatched to any gene: 19. CDR3 sequence reads: CASSSQKTSGTAPSEQFF. CDR3 DNA: TGTGCCAGCAGTTCCCAGAAGACTAGCGGTACGGCCCCCAGTGAGCAGTTCTTC.

This clonotype showed up just a few times. The gene calls are TRBV10-2 and TRBJ2-3, with D perhaps TRBD2 (5 bases). Germline CDR1 is WSHSY and CDR2 is SAAADI. The CDR3 contains 16 residues. With 7 bases removed from V and 0 bases from J, the gap between germline ends came to 17 bases. The CDR3 DNA reads as TGCGCCAGCAATGCGCGAGGGAGTGCTAGCACAGATACGCAGTATTTT. As protein: CASNARGSASTDTQYF.

The J gene is TRBJ2-7, the V gene TRBV2, with TRBD2 identical over 9 bases. This CDR3 contains 14 residues. Germline loops: CDR1 SNHLY, CDR2 FYNNEI. V gave up 0 bases and J gave up 3 bases; unmatched junction bases: 0. The CDR3 spells CASSEASGSYEQYF. As DNA, the CDR3 is TGTGCCAGCAGTGAAGCTAGCGGGAGCTACGAGCAGTACTTC.

This clonotype was detected only a few times. The chain has TRBV13 and TRBJ2-3; no firm D call. Trimming removed 0 bases from V and 6 bases from J, with 10 bases in between. The CDR3 sequence is 14 residues long. CDR1 is PRHDT, CDR2 FYEKMQ, per germline (reference sequence). The CDR3 region has the DNA TGTGCCAGCAGCTTAGGGGGTAGCCGGGATACGCAGTATTTT. This translates into CASSLGGSRDTQYF. Complete variable domain (other parts from reference TRBV13 and TRBJ2-3): AAGVIQSPRHLIKEKRETATLKCYPIPRHDTVYWYQQGPGQDPQFLISFYEKMQSDKGSIPDRFSAQQFSDYHSELNMSSLELGDSALYFCASSLGGSRDTQYFGPGTRLTVL.

The sample holds a few counts of this clonotype. CDR3 DNA sequence: TGTGCCAGCAGCCGGGAAGGGGATTCACCCCTCCACTTT. As protein: CASSREGDSPLHF. The genes are TRBV7-6 and TRBJ1-6; a weak D match, TRBD1 (5 bases). The CDR3 totals 13 residues. The germline V gene has CDR1 SGHVS and CDR2 FNYEAQ. V was pared by 5 bases and J by 8 bases, with 10 bases between.

In its sample, this clonotype was seen many times. The chain links TRBV11-2 to TRBJ2-1; D is undetermined. The V end lost 0 bases, the J end lost 6 bases, and 9 bases lay between the germline ends. Germline lookup yields CDR1 SGHAT and CDR2 FQNNGV. This CDR3 is 14 amino acids long. The CDR3: CASSLEWAINEQFF. CDR3 DNA sequence: TGTGCCAGCAGCTTAGAGTGGGCTATCAATGAGCAGTTCTTC.

The chain combines TRBV7-2 with TRBJ1-5, with TRBD1 as a possible D gene (5 bases). V lost 1 base, J lost 2 bases, and 21 bases lay in between. The germline V gene has CDR1 SGHTA and CDR2 FQGNSA. The CDR3 spans 19 residues. CDR3 sequence reads: CASSLGGRGRPAGNQPQHF. DNA for the CDR3: TGTGCCAGCAGCTTAGGGGGAAGGGGCAGACCGGCAGGCAATCAGCCCCAGCATTTT.

The chain is built from TRBV3-1 and TRBJ1-1; 7 nucleotides line up with TRBD1. V lost 3 bases and J lost 4; bases outside the gene matches: 8. This CDR3 has 15 residues. Per the germline V gene, CDR1 is LGHDT and CDR2 is YNNKEL (reference sequence). CDR3 DNA: TGTGCCAGCAGCCAGATGTACAGGGGAGGCACTGAAGCTTTCTTT. It encodes CASSQMYRGGTEAFF. Full variable domain (rest looked up from reference TRBV3-1 and TRBJ1-1): DTAVSQTPKYLVTQMGNDKSIKCEQNLGHDTMYWYKQDSKKFLKIMFSYNNKELIINETVPNRFSPKSPDKAHLNLHINSLELGDSAVYFCASSQMYRGGTEAFFGQGTRLTVV.

There are many counts of this clonotype. The rearrangement links TRBV19 to TRBJ1-5; D is perhaps TRBD1 (5 bases). The V end lost 10 bases, the J end lost 3 bases, and 13 bases lay between the germline ends. The germline CDR1 and CDR2 sequences are LNHDA and SQIVND (reference sequence). The CDR3 contains 13 residues. CDR3 amino acids: CATKWGFNQPQHF. Here the CDR3 DNA reads TGTGCCACTAAGTGGGGGTTCAATCAGCCCCAGCATTTT. Variable domain in full (rest from reference TRBV19 and TRBJ1-5): DGGITQSPKYLFRKEGQNVTLSCEQNLNHDAMYWYRQDPGQGLRLIYYSQIVNDFQKGDIAEGYSVSREKKESFPLTVTSAQKNPTAFYLCATKWGFNQPQHFGDGTRLSIL.

This clonotype showed up many times. For the CDR3, the DNA is TGCAGCGGTTACCAGGGGAGCTATGGCTACACCTTC. This codes for CSGYQGSYGYTF. The chain couples TRBV29-1 to TRBJ1-2; D is perhaps TRBD1 (6 bases). The CDR3 runs to 12 residues. Trimming left V 7 bases short and J 4 bases short, with 13 bases between. Looked up from germline, CDR1 is SQVTM and CDR2 is ANQGSEA.

The sample holds one count of this clonotype. A much larger clone differs by one base, so this may be a read error. This chain joins TRBV28 and TRBJ2-7; TRBD2 is a possible D gene (6 bases). This CDR3 has 14 amino acids. The V gene's germline CDR1 is MDHEN and CDR2 SYDVKM. This CDR3 reads CASSSPGERYEQCF. The CDR3 DNA is TGTGCCAGCAGTTCCCCGGGAGAGCGCTACGAGCAGTGCTTC.

The table lists this clonotype with many counts. V is TRBV29-1 and J is TRBJ2-1; tentative D call: TRBD2 (6 bases). CDR1 is SQVTM and CDR2 is ANQGSEA in the germline V gene. This CDR3 comprises 14 residues. V shed 3 bases and J shed 0 bases, with 9 bases lying between them. The CDR3 DNA sequence: TGCAGCGTTGAGGAGGGGAGCTCCTACAATGAGCAGTTCTTC. Encoded protein: CSVEEGSSYNEQFF.